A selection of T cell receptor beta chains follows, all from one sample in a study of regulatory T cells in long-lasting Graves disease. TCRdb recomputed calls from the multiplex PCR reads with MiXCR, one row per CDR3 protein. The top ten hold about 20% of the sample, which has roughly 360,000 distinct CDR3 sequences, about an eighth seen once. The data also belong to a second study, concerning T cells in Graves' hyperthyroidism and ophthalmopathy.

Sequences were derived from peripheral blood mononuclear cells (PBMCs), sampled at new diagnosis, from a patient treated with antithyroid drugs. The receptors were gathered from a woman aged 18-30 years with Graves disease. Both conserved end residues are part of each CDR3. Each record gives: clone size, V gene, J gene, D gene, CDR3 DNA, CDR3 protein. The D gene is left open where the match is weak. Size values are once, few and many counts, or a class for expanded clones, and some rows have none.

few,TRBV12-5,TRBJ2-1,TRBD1,TGTGCTAGTGCCTGGCAGGGGGTAGTGGATGAGCAGTTCTTC,CASAWQGVVDEQFF
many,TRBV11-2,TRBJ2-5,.,TGTGCCAGCAGCTGGTACCGGGACTGGGGGCAAGAGACCCAGTACTTC,CASSWYRDWGQETQYF
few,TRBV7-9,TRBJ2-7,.,TGTGCCAGCAGCTTAGCACTTGAGACAGACAGATACGAGCAGTACTTC,CASSLALETDRYEQYF
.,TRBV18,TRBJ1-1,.,TGTGCCAGCTCACCGGCGGCAGCCCACCCTGAAGCTTTCTTT,CASSPAAAHPEAFF
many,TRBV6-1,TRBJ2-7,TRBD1,TGTGCCAGCAGCGGACCCGACAGGGATTCCGACGAGCAGTACTTC,CASSGPDRDSDEQYF
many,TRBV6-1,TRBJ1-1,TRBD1,TGTGCCAGCACCCCCGACAGGGCGAATAACACTGAAGCTTTCTTT,CASTPDRANNTEAFF
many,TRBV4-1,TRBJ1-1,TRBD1,TGCGCCAGCAGCGCCGGACAGGGGCCGGGAACTGAAGCTTTCTTT,CASSAGQGPGTEAFF
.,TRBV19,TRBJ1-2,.,TGTGCCAGTAGTAACGTGATCCGGGGCGATGGCTACACCTTC,CASSNVIRGDGYTF
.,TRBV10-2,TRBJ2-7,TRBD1,TGCGCCAGCCAACAGGGGGGAACCTACGAGCAGTACTTC,CASQQGGTYEQYF
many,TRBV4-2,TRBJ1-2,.,TGTGCCAGCAGCCATGGACAGAACCTAAACTATGGCTACACCTTC,CASSHGQNLNYGYTF
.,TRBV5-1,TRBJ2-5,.,TGCGCCAGCAGCTTGGGGGGGACCGCGTACCAAGAGACCCAGTACTTC,CASSLGGTAYQETQYF
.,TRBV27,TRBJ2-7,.,TGTGCCAGCAGTAATACAGGGTTCGCCTACGAGCAGTACTTC,CASSNTGFAYEQYF
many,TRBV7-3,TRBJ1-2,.,TGTGCCAGCAGCCCTCAAGGCACTGGGGCTGAGCTGAGAGGCTACACCTTC,CASSPQGTGAELRGYTF
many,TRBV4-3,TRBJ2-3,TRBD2,TGCGCCAGCAGCCAGACCCAGCGGGGGGGCGCAGATACGCAGTATTTT,CASSQTQRGGADTQYF
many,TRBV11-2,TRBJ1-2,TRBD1,TGTGCCAGCAGCCTCCCCCTAGGGCAGGGGGTTCCTGCCCGCTATGGCTACACCTTC,CASSLPLGQGVPARYGYTF
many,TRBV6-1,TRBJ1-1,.,TGTGCCAGCAGTGAAGCGATAGGACGCATGAACACTGAAGCTTTCTTT,CASSEAIGRMNTEAFF
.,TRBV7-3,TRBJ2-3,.,TGTGCCAGCAGCTTAAAGCGATCTAGCACAGATACGCAGTATTTT,CASSLKRSSTDTQYF
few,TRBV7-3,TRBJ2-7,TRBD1,TGTGCCAGCAGCTCACAGGGGGCCCAGCAGTACTTC,CASSSQGAQQYF
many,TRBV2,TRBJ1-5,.,TGTGCCAGCAGAATCGACCTCGGCAGCAATCAGCCCCAGCATTTT,CASRIDLGSNQPQHF
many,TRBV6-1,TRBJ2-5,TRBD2,TGTGCCAGCATTGGACTAGCCCAAGAGACCCAGTACTTC,CASIGLAQETQYF
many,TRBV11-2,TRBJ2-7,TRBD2,TGTGCCAGCAGCTTAGACCCTCGTAGCGGGGGGAATTTGGGCGAGCAGTACTTC,CASSLDPRSGGNLGEQYF
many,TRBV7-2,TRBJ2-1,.,TGTGCCAGCCAACCGGGACTGCCCTACAATGAGCAGTTCTTC,CASQPGLPYNEQFF
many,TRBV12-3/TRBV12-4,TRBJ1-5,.,TGTGCCAGCAGTCAGGGGCGCGGCAATCAGCCCCAGCATTTT,CASSQGRGNQPQHF
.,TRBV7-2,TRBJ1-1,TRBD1,TGTGCCAGCAGTCCTCATTCAACCGGCAGGGGGCAGACTGAAGCTTTCTTT,CASSPHSTGRGQTEAFF
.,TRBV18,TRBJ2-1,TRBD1,TGTGCCAGCTCACCAAGTATTGGGGACAGGGGTTCTAGCTCCTACAATGAGCAGTTCTTC,CASSPSIGDRGSSSYNEQFF
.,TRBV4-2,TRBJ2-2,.,TGTGCCAGCAGCCGACTCCGGGACACGAACACCGGGGAGCTGTTTTTT,CASSRLRDTNTGELFF
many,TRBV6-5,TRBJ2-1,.,TGTGCCAGCAGTTACGGCGCGGGCACCAACAATGAGCAGTTCTTC,CASSYGAGTNNEQFF
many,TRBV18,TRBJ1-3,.,TGTGCCAGCTCGCCACAGACCTCTGGAAACACCATATATTTT,CASSPQTSGNTIYF
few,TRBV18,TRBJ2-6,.,TGTGCCAGCTCACCTACCTCTGGGGCCAACGTCCTGACTTTC,CASSPTSGANVLTF
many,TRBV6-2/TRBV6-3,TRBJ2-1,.,TGTGCCAGCAGTTACCTGGGGGAGAGCCCCTCCTACAATGAGCAGTTCTTC,CASSYLGESPSYNEQFF
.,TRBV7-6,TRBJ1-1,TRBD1,TGTGCCAGCAGCTTAGCTGTGGGAGGACAGGGCACAACTTTCTTT,CASSLAVGGQGTTFF
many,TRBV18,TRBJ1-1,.,TGTGCCAGCTCACAAGGGGCGGGAGGAAACACTGAAGCTTTCTTT,CASSQGAGGNTEAFF